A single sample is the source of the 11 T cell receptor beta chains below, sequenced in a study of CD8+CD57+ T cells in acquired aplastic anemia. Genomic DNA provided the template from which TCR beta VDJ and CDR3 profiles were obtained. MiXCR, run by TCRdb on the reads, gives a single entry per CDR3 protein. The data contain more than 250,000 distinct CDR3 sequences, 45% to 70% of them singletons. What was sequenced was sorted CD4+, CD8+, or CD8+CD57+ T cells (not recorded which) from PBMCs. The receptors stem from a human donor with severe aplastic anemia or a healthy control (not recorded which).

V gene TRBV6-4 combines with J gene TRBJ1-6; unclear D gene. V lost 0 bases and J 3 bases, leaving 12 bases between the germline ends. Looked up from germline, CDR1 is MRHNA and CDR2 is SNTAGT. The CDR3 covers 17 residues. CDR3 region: CASSDSNQDDYNSPLHF. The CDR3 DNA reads TGTGCCAGCAGTGACTCGAACCAGGACGACTATAATTCACCCCTCCACTTT.

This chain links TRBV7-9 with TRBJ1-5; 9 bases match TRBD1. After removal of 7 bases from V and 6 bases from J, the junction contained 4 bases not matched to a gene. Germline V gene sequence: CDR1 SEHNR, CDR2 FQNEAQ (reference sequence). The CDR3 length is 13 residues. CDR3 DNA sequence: TGTGCCAGCACCCCGACAGGGGGTCAGCCCCAGCATTTT. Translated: CASTPTGGQPQHF.

As DNA, the CDR3 is TGTGCCACCAGCAGAGACACTAGCGGGAGCATACATGAGCAGTTCTTC. This translates into CATSRDTSGSIHEQFF. The genes are TRBV15 and TRBJ2-1, with TRBD2 identical over 11 bases. The V gene end was trimmed by 0 bases and the J gene end by 8 bases; junction bases not matched to a gene: 6. The CDR3 has 16 amino acids. Per the germline V gene, CDR1 is LNHNV and CDR2 is YYDKDF (reference sequence).

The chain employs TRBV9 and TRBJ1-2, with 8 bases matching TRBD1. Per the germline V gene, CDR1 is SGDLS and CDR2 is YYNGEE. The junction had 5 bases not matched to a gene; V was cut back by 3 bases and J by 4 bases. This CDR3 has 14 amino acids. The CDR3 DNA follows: TGTGCCAGCAGCGGCCAGGGGGCGGGCTATGGCTACACCTTC. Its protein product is CASSGQGAGYGYTF.

CDR3 nucleotide sequence: TGTGCCAGCAGTTTAAGGAGGGGTGAAAAACTGTTTTTT. Its translation: CASSLRRGEKLFF. The chain couples TRBV12-3 or TRBV12-4 to TRBJ1-4; D may be TRBD1 (5 bases). The CDR3 extends over 13 amino acids. Trimming stripped 2 bases from V and 7 bases from J, with 8 bases between.

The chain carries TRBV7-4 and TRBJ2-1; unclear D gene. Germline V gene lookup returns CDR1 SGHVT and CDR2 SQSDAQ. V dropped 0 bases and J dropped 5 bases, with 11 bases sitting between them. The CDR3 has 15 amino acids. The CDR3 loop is CASSLAVDQNNEQFF. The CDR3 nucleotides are TGTGCCAGCAGCTTAGCAGTGGACCAAAACAATGAGCAGTTCTTC.

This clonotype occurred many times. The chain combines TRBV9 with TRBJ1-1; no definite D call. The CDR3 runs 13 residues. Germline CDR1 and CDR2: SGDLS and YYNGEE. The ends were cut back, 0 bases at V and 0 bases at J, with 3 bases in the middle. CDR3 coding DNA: TGTGCCAGCAGCGTAGCCATGAACACTGAAGCTTTCTTT. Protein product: CASSVAMNTEAFF.

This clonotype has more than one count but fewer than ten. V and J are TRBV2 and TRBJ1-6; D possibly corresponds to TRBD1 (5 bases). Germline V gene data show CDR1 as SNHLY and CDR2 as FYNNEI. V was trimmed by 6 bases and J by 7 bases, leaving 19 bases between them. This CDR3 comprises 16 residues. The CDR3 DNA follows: TGTGCCAGCAGCGCCTATGGGACGGGGGTGAATTCACCCCTCCACTTT. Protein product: CASSAYGTGVNSPLHF.

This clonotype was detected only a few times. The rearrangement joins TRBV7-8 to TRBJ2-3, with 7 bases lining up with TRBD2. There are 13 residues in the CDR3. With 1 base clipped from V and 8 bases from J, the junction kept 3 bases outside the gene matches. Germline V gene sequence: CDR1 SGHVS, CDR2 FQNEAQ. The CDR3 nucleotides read TGTGCCAGCAGCTTAGGACTAGCCGGTACGCAGTATTTT. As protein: CASSLGLAGTQYF.

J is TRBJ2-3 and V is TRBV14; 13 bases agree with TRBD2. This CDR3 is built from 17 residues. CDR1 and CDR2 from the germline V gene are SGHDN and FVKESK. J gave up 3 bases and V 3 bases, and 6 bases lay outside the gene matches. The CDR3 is CASSHAVTSGGTDTQYF. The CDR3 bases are TGTGCCAGCAGCCATGCTGTGACTAGCGGGGGGACAGATACGCAGTATTTT.

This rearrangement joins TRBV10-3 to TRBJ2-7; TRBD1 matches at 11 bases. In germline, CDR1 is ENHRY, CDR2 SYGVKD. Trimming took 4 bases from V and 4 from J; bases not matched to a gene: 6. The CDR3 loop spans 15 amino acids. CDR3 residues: CAISVGTGGMYEQYF. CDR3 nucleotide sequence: TGTGCCATCAGTGTTGGGACAGGGGGGATGTACGAGCAGTACTTC.